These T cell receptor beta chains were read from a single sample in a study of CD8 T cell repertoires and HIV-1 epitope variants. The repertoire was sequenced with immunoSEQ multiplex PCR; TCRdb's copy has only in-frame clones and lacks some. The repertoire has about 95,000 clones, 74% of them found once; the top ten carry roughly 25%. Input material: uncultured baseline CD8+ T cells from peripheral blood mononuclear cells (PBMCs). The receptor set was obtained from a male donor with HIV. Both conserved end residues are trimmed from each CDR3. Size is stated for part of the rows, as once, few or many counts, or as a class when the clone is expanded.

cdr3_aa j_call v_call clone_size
ASSLVGGGAYEQY TRBJ2-7 TRBV7-9 many
ASSLASSGTTDTQY TRBJ2-3 TRBV7-2 few
ASSLFSLSIDRGILNNEQF TRBJ2-1 TRBV5-1 .
ASSLEGNTIY TRBJ1-3 TRBV5-1 .
ASVGTGETHGYT TRBJ1-2 TRBV19 .
ASSLNANTEAF TRBJ1-1 TRBV7-3 .
ASSSTESYEQY TRBJ2-7 TRBV7-9 .
ASSAQGGNTEAF TRBJ1-1 TRBV5-1 .
ATTPRDSHNEKLF TRBJ1-4 TRBV15 .
ASSQGSSDYNEQF TRBJ2-1 TRBV4-3 .
ASSLVSGVGYGYT TRBJ1-2 TRBV5-1 .
ASSWTLQGYNEQF TRBJ2-1 TRBV27 .
ASHGGGMGAF TRBJ1-1 TRBV6-6 .